A selection of T cell receptor beta chains follows, all from one sample in a study of cytomegalovirus exposure and HLA in healthy donors. The method was immunoSEQ multiplex PCR; TCRdb's version includes in-frame clones alone and lacks a portion of them. This sample carries roughly 110,000 clones, about four fifths of them seen once, and the ten largest clones take approximately 4.4%. Sequenced input: PBMCs. These TCRs come from a man younger than 45 in good health and CMV-seropositive. Both conserved end residues are part of each CDR3. D genes are given only for firm matches. Clone size, where shown, is once, few, many, or a class for clones that have expanded.

>-|TRBJ1-5|TRBV5-1|-
TGCGCCAGCAGCTTGGGTACAGGTGTTGGTCAGCCCCAGCATTTT
CASSLGTGVGQPQHF
>-|TRBJ2-1|TRBV14|TRBD1
TGTGCCAGCAGCCCGACGGGACAGGCCGACAATGAGCAGTTCTTC
CASSPTGQADNEQFF
>few|TRBJ2-7|TRBV6-6|-
TGTGCCAGCAGTCCTTCGAGGGCCGGGTACGAGCAGTACTTC
CASSPSRAGYEQYF
>-|TRBJ2-6|TRBV19|-
TGTGCCAGTAGTACAATGACAGAAAACGACAACGTCCTGACTTTC
CASSTMTENDNVLTF
>-|TRBJ2-7|TRBV7-9|TRBD1
TGTGCCAGCAGCTTTGGACAGGCCGGTCGCTACGAGCAGTACTTC
CASSFGQAGRYEQYF
>-|TRBJ2-7|TRBV4-1|TRBD2
TGCGCCAGCACCAACCCCCCAGCGGGGACCTACGAGCAGTACTTC
CASTNPPAGTYEQYF
>-|TRBJ2-1|TRBV10-3|TRBD1
TGTGCCATCAGGGCCCCCCCCGGGACAGGGGGAGACAATGAGCAGTTCTTC
CAIRAPPGTGGDNEQFF
>-|TRBJ2-3|TRBV2|TRBD2
TGTGCCAGCAGTCGGGGGGGGAGCACAGATACGCAGTATTTT
CASSRGGSTDTQYF
>-|TRBJ1-4|TRBV29-1|TRBD1
TGCAGCGTAACGACAGGGGGAGATGAAAAACTGTTTTTT
CSVTTGGDEKLFF
>-|TRBJ2-1|TRBV11-3|-
TGTGCCAGCAGCTTGGGAGAAGTCAATGAGCAGTTCTTC
CASSLGEVNEQFF
>-|TRBJ1-2|TRBV10-3|-
TGTGCCATCAGTGAAATGACCAGGAAAACTCTCTACTATGGCTACACCTTC
CAISEMTRKTLYYGYTF